These T cell receptor beta chains were read from a single sample in a study of blood T cell repertoires in COVID-19. Profiling relied on immunoSEQ multiplex PCR, and the TCRdb table lists in-frame clones only, not all of them. The sample has about 46,000 clones, 80% to 90% seen once. Sequenced: peripheral blood. Receptor source: a human donor in a cohort sampled during active COVID-19. The donor label of this sample is uncertain. Each CDR3 is given with its conserved first and last residue. D genes are given only for firm matches. Clone size appears in some rows only: once, few, many, or a class for an expanded clone.

TRBJ1-1	TRBV3-1/TRBV3-2	.	.	TGTGCCAGCAGCCAAGATGTTCAGCGGGCGGAGCGCGGGCACACTGAAGCTTTCTTT	CASSQDVQRAERGHTEAFF
TRBJ1-1	TRBV9	.	.	TGTGCCAGCAGCGTAGCCCCCCGTTCCGACACTGAAGCTTTCTTT	CASSVAPRSDTEAFF
TRBJ1-2	TRBV3-1/TRBV3-2	once	TRBD1	TGTGCCAGCAGCCGTAATCAGGGGGCCTATCTTGCGGGAGGCTACACCTTC	CASSRNQGAYLAGGYTF
TRBJ1-6	TRBV29-1	.	TRBD1	TGCAGCGGGAAATCCGGGACAGATAATTCACCCCTCCACTTT	CSGKSGTDNSPLHF
TRBJ2-3	TRBV7-2	.	.	TGTGCCAGCAGCTTCGGACTGTCAGATACGCAGTATTTT	CASSFGLSDTQYF
TRBJ2-3	TRBV25-1	.	TRBD1	TGTGCCAGCGCCGGACAGGTATCGGATACGCAGTATTTT	CASAGQVSDTQYF
TRBJ2-3	TRBV20-1	.	.	TGCAGTGCTAGTGACTCGCGGGGAAACACAGATACGCAGTATTTT	CSASDSRGNTDTQYF
TRBJ2-3	TRBV27	.	TRBD2	TGTGCCAGCATCCCTAGCGGGGGACCATGGGAGCTAGATACGCAGTATTTT	CASIPSGGPWELDTQYF
TRBJ2-7	TRBV9	.	.	TGTGCCAGCGGTAGTGTAAACTACGAGCAGTACTTC	CASGSVNYEQYF
TRBJ2-1	TRBV5-1	.	TRBD1	TGCGCCAGCAGCCCTCAGGGACAGGGGTCAAATGAGCAGTTCTTC	CASSPQGQGSNEQFF
TRBJ2-2	TRBV4-1	.	TRBD1	TGCGCCAGCAGCCAAACCGGGACAGCGACCGGGGAGCTGTTTTTT	CASSQTGTATGELFF
TRBJ1-3	TRBV2	few	TRBD1	TGTGCCAGCACTTTACAGGGGGTCGGAAACACCATATATTTT	CASTLQGVGNTIYF
TRBJ2-1	TRBV19	.	TRBD2	TGTGCCAGTAGTATGAGAGCGGGGGGGCAAGCCGAGCAGTTCTTC	CASSMRAGGQAEQFF
TRBJ2-3	TRBV6-1	.	TRBD2	TGTGCCAGCAGTGACGGGGGGATAAGCACAGATACGCAGTATTTT	CASSDGGISTDTQYF
TRBJ1-4	TRBV6-5	.	.	TGTGCCAGCAGCCTCGCCAGGGGATTTGAAGAAAAACTGTTTTTT	CASSLARGFEEKLFF
TRBJ2-7	TRBV19	.	.	TGTGCCAGTAGTCCCGCGCAGGGCAAAGGCCCATTCTACGAGCAGTACTTC	CASSPAQGKGPFYEQYF